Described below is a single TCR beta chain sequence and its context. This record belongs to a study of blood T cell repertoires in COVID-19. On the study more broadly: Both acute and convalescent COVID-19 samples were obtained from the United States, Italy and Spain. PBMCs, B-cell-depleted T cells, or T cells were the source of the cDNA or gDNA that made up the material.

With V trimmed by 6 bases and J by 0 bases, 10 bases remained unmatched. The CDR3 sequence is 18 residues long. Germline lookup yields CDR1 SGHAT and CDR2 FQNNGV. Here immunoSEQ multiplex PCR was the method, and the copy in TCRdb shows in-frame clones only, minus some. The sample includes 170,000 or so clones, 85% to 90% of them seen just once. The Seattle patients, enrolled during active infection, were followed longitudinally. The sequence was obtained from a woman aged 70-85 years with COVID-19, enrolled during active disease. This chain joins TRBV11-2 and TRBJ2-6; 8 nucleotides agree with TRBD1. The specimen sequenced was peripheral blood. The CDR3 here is CASSFTGGTHSGANVLTF. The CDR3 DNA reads TGTGCCAGCAGTTTTACAGGGGGGACCCACTCTGGGGCCAACGTCCTGACTTTC.